The clone carrying this T cell receptor beta chain was found many times. Its antigen is undetermined. These data belong to a study of T-cell reconstitution after alpha-beta-depleted transplantation in children. Study-level findings and limits: About two months after transplant, alpha-beta T cells reportedly came from several hundred expanded graft clones. A year had passed since transplant, and T-cell counts and diversity by then came mostly from newly produced T cells. There were some patients whose high TCRbeta diversity at day 60 came from surviving recipient T cells and thymic progenitors.

The TCRbeta library incorporated unique molecular identifiers. TCRdb itself ran the PCR reads through MiXCR, one entry per CDR3 protein. The data show a few hundred thousand distinct CDR3 sequences, under 8.5% seen once. CDR1 is GTSNPN, CDR2 SVGIG, per germline (reference sequence). CDR3 length: 13 amino acids. The V end lost 0 bases, the J end lost 7 bases, and 10 bases lay between the germline ends. The sample here was PBMCs, taken before TCRalphabeta/CD19-depleted stem cell transplant. The chain has TRBV30 and TRBJ1-5, with D hard to call. This TCR derives from a boy between 2 and 10 years old with acute lymphoblastic leukemia, due to receive a stem cell transplant. The CDR3 region is CAWSVGPGQPQHF. CDR3 nucleotides: TGTGCCTGGAGTGTTGGACCGGGCCAGCCCCAGCATTTT.